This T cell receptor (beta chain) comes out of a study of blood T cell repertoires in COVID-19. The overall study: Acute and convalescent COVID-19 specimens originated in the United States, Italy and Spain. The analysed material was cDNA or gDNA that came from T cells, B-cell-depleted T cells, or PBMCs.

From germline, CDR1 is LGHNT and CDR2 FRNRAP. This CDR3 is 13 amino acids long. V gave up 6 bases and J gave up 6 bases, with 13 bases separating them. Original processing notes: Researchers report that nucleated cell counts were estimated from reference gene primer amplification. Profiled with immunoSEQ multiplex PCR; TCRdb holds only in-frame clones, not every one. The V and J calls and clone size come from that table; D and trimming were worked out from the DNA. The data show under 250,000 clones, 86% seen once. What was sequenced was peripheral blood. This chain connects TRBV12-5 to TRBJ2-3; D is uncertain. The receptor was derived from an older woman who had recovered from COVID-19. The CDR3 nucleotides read TGTGCTAGTGGCTTGAGTTCAAGCGATACGCAGTATTTT. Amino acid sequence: CASGLSSSDTQYF.